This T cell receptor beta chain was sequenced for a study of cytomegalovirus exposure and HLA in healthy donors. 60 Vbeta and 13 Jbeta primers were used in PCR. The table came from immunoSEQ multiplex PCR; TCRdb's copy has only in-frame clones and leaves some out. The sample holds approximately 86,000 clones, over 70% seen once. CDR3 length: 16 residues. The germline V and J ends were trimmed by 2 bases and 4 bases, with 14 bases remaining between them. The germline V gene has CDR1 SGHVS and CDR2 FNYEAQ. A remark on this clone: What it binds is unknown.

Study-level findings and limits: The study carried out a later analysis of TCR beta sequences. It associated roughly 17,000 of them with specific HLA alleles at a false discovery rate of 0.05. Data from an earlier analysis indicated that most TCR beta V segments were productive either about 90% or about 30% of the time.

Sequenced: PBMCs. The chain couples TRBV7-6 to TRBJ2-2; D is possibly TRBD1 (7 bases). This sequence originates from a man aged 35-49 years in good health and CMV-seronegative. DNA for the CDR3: TGTGCCAGCAGCTTATCCCCAGGGGGGAGCACCGGGGAGCTGTTTTTT. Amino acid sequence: CASSLSPGGSTGELFF.